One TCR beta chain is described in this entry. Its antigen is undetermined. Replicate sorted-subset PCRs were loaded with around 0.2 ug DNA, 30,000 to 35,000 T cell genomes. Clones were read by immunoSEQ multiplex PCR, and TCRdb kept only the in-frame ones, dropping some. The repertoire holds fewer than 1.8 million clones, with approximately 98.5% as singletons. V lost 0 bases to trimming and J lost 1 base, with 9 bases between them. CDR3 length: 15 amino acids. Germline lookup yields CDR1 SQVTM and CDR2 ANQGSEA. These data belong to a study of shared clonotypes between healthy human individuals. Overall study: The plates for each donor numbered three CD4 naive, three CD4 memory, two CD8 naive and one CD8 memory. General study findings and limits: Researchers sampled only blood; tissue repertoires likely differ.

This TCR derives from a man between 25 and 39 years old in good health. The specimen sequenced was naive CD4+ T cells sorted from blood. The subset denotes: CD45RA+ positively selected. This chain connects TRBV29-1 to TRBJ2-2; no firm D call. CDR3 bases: TGCAGCGTTGAAGATCGTAGAGGGAACACCGGGGAGCTGTTTTTT. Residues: CSVEDRRGNTGELFF.